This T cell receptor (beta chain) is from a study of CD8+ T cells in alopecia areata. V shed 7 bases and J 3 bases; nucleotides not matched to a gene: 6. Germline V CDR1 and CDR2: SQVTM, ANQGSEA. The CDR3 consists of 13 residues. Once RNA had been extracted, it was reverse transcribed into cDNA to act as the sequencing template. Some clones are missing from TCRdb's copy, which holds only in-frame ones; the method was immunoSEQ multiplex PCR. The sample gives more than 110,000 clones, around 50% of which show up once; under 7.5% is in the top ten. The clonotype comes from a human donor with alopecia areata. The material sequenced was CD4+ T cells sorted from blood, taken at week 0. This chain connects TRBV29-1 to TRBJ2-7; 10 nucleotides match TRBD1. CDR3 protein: CSAADRGLYEQYF. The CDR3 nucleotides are TGCAGCGCCGCCGACAGGGGGCTCTACGAGCAGTACTTC.